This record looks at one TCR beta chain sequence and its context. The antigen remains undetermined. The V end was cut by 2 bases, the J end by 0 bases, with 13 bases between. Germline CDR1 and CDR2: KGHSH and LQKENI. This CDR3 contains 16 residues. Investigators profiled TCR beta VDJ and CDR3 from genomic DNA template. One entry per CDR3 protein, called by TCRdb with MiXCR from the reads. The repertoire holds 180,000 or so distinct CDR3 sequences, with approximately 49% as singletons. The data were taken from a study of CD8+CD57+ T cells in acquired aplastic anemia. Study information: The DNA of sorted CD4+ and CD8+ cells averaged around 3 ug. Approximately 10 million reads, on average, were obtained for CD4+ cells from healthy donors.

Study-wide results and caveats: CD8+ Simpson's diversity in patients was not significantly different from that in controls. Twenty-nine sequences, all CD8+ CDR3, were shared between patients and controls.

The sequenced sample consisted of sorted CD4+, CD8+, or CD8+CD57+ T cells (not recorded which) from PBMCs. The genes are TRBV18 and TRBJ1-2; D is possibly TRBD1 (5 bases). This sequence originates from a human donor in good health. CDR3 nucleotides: TGTGCCAGCTCACCAGGGGCAGGGATAACTAACTATGGCTACACCTTC. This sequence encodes CASSPGAGITNYGYTF. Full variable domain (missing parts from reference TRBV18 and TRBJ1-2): NAGVMQNPRHLVRRRGQEARLRCSPMKGHSHVYWYRQLPEEGLKFMVYLQKENIIDESGMPKERFSAEFPKEGPSILRIQQVVRGDSAAYFCASSPGAGITNYGYTFGSGTRLTVV.